A single sample gave rise to the 3 T cell receptor beta chains below, sequenced in a study of lymphopenia after photon versus proton radiotherapy. Profiled with immunoSEQ multiplex PCR; TCRdb holds only in-frame clones, not every one. Among 89,000 or so clones listed, around 80% were seen once. The source material was peripheral blood, sampled from a patient treated with proton-based radiotherapy. The receptor source for this set is a man aged 60-69 years with pancreatic cancer.

The chain has TRBV7-2 and TRBJ2-3; maybe TRBD1 (6 bases). Trimming left V 5 bases short and J 11 bases short, with 17 bases between. Germline V gene sequence: CDR1 SGHTA, CDR2 FQGNSA. The CDR3 loop spans 13 amino acids. DNA of the CDR3: TGTGCCAGCAGCCCCCGACAGGACCGTCAGCAGTATTTT. It translates to CASSPRQDRQQYF.

This clone was seen a few times. V usage is TRBV28 and J usage is TRBJ2-3, with D tentatively TRBD1 (5 bases). The CDR3 sequence is 16 residues long. V gave up 5 bases and J gave up 2 bases, with 17 bases separating them. Per germline, CDR1 MDHEN and CDR2 SYDVKM. CDR3 DNA: TGTGCCAGCAGTCCGCCAGGGCAGATACTCACAGATACGCAGTATTTT. Its protein is CASSPPGQILTDTQYF.

V gene TRBV19 combines with J gene TRBJ2-7, with a tentative D call TRBD2 (6 bases). V was cut by 3 bases and J by 5 bases, with 20 bases left in between. The CDR3 covers 16 residues. Per germline, CDR1 LNHDA and CDR2 SQIVND (reference sequence). CDR3 DNA: TGTGCCAGTAGTATGAGCCGGTGGCAGGGACTTAACGAGCAGTACTTC. Its translation: CASSMSRWQGLNEQYF.